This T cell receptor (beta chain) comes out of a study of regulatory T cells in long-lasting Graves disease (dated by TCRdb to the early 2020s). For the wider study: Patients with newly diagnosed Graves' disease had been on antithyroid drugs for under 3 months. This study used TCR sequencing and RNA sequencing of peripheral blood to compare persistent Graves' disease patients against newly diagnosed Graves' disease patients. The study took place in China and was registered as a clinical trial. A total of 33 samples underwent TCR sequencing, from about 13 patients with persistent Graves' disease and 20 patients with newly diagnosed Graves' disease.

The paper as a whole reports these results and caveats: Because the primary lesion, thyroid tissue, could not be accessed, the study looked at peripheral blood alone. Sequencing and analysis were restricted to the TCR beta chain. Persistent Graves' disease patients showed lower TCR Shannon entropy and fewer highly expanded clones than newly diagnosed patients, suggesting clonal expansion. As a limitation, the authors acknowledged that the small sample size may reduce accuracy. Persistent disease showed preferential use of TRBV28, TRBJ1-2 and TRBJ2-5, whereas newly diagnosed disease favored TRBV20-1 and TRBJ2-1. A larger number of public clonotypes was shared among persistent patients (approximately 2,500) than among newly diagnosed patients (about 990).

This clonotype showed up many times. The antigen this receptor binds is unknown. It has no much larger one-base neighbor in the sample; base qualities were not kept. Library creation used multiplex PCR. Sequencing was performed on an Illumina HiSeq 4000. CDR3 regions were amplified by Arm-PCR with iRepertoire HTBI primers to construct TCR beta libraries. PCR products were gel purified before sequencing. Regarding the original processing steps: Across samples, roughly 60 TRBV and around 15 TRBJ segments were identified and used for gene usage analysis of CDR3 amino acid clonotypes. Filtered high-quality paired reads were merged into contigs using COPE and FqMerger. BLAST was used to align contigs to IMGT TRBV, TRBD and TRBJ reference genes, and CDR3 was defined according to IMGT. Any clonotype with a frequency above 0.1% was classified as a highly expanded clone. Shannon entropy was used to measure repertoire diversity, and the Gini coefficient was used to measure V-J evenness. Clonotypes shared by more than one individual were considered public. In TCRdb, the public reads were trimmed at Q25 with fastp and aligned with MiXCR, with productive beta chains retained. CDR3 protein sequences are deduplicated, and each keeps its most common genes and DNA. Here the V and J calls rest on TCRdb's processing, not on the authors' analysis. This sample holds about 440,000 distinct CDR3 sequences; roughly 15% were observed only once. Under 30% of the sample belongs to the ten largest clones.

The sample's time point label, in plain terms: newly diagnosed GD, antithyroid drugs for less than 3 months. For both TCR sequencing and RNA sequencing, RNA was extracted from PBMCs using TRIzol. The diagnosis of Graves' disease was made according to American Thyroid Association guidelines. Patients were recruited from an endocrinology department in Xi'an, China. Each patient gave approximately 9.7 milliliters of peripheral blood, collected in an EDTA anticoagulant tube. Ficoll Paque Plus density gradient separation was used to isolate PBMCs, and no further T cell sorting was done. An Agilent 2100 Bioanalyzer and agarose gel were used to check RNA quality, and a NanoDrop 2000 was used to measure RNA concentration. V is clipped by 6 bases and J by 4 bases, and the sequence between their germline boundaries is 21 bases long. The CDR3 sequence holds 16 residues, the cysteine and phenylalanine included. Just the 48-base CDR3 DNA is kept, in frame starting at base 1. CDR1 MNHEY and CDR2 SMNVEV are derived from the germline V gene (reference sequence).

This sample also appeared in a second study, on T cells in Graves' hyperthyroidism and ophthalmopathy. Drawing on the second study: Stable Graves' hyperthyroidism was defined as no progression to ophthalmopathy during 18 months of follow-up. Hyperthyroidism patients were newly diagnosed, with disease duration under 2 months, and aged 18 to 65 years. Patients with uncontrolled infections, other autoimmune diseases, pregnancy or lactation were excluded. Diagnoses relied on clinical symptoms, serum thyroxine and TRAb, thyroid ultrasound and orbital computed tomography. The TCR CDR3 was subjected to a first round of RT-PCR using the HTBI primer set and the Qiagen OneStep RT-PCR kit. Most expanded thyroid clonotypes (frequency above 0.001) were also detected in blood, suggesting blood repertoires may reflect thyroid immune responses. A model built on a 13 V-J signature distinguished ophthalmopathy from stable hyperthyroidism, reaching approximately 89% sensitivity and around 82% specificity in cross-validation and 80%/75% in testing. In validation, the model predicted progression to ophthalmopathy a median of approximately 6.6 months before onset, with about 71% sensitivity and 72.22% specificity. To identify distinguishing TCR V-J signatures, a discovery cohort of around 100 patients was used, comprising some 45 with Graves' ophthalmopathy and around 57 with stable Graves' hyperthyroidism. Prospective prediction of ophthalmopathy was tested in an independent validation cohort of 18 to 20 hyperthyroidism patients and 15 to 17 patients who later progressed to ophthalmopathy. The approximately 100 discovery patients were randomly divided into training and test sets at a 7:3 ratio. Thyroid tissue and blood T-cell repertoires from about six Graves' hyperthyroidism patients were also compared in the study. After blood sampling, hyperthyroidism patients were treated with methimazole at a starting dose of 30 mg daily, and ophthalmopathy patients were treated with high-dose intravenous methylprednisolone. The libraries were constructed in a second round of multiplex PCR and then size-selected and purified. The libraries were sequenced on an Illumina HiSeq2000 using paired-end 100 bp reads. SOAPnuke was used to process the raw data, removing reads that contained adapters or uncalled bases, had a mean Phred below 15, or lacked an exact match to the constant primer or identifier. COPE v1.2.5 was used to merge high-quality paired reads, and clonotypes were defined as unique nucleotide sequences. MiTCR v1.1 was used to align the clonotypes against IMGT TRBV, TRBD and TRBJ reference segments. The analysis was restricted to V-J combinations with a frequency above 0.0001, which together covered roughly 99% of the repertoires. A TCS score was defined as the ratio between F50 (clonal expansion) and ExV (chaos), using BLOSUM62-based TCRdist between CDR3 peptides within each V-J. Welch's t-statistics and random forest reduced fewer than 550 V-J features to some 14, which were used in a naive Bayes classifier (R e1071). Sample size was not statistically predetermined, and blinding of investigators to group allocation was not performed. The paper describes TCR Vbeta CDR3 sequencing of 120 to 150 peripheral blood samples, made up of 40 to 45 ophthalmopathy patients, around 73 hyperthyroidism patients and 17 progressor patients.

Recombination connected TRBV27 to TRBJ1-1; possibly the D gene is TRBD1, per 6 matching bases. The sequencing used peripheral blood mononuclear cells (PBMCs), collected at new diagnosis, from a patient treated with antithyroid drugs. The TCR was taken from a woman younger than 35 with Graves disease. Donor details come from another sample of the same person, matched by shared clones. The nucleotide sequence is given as TGTGCCAGCAGCGAACCTGCCGGGGGGCCGAGCACTGAAGCTTTCTTT. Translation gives CASSEPAGGPSTEAFF.